This TCR beta chain was found in a study of response to subunit inactivated influenza vaccine. One entry per CDR3 protein results from TCRdb running MiXCR on the RT-PCR reads. Found here are about 160,000 distinct CDR3 sequences, approximately 10% of them singletons; the top ten hold 12%. The CDR3 consists of 13 residues. The V end lost 3 bases, the J end lost 3 bases, and 9 bases lay between the germline ends. Germline V gene lookup returns CDR1 DFQATT and CDR2 SNEGSKA (reference sequence). Sequenced here: non-naive T cells sorted from PBMCs, sampled 40 to 50 days after vaccination. This chain uses TRBV20-1 with TRBJ1-5; a possible D gene is TRBD1 (5 bases). This TCR was recovered from a man aged 45-65 years who received an inactivated influenza vaccine. Here the CDR3 reads CSASGTLNQPQHF. CDR3 nucleotide sequence: TGCAGTGCTAGCGGGACGCTCAATCAGCCCCAGCATTTT.